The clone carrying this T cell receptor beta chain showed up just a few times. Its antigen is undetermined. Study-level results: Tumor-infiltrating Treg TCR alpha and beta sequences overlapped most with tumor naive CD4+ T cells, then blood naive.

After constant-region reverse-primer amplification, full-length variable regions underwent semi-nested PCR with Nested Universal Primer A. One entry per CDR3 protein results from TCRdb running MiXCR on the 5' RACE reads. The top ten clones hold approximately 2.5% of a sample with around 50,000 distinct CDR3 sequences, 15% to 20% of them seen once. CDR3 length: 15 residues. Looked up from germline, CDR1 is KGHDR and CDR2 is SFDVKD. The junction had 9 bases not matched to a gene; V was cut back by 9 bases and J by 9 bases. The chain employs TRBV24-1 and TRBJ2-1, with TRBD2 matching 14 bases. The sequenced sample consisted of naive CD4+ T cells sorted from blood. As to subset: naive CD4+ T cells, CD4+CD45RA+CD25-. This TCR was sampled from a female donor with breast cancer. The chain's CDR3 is CATLSGLAGEGEQFF. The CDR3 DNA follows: TGTGCCACCCTATCGGGACTAGCGGGAGAAGGTGAGCAGTTCTTC.